These 24 T cell receptor beta chains originate from one sample sequenced in a study of shared clonotypes between healthy human individuals (dated by TCRdb to 2020 to 2022). The receptor library was made with the immunoSEQ multiplex PCR assay. Drawn from immuneACCESS, this table holds only the in-frame rearrangements with V and J called that TCRdb kept. Clones are partly lost; checked studies trace under half to an unresolved V gene and leave the rest unexplained. This sample is represented by 2 million or so clones; 95% of them were singletons. The top ten hold 0.1% to 0.15% of the sample. Sequencing was carried out using naive CD4+ T cells sorted from blood. The sample's cell subset or site, from its label and the paper: CD45RA+ positively selected. The receptors here all came from a man aged 18 to 29 in good health.

The V and J genes are TRBV28 and TRBJ1-4; D uncertain. This CDR3 region has 14 residues. Trimming removed 5 bases from V and 8 bases from J, with 15 bases in between. Germline V gene sequence: CDR1 MDHEN, CDR2 SYDVKM. CDR3: CASSESGVGEKLFF. The CDR3 DNA is TGTGCCAGCAGTGAATCAGGAGTGGGGGAAAAACTGTTTTTT.

The genes are TRBV18 and TRBJ1-4; D remains ambiguous. V dropped 3 bases and J dropped 7 bases, with 15 bases sitting between them. Germline lookup yields CDR1 KGHSH and CDR2 LQKENI. This CDR3 contains 15 residues. The CDR3 spells CASSPPIEGGEKLFF. The CDR3, as DNA: TGTGCCAGCTCACCCCCGATCGAAGGTGGTGAAAAACTGTTTTTT.

This sequence joins TRBV5-4 and TRBJ2-5; TRBD1 agrees at 8 bases. The CDR3 covers 13 residues. With V trimmed by 4 bases and J by 5 bases, 4 bases remained unmatched. The germline V gene has CDR1 SGHNT and CDR2 YYREEE (reference sequence). The CDR3 protein is CASSRQGLETQYF. DNA for the CDR3: TGTGCCAGCAGCCGACAGGGGTTGGAGACCCAGTACTTC.

The gene calls are TRBV12-5 and TRBJ2-3; weak D call: TRBD1 (6 bases). V was pared by 0 bases and J by 0 bases, with 10 bases between. CDR3 length: 16 amino acids. The germline gives CDR1 LGHNT, CDR2 FRNRAP. For the CDR3, the DNA is TGTGCTAGTGGTTTGGTTCCAGGGGCCAGCACAGATACGCAGTATTTT. Translated, it gives CASGLVPGASTDTQYF.

The gene calls are TRBV30 and TRBJ2-2, with TRBD2 matching 12 bases. The J segment lost 2 bases and the V segment lost 2 bases, leaving 15 bases of the junction unmatched. The CDR3 is 20 amino acids. Germline loops: CDR1 GTSNPN, CDR2 SVGIG (reference sequence). The CDR3 is CAWSLSSGRAVFRNTGELFF. The DNA of the CDR3 is TGTGCCTGGAGTCTGTCTAGCGGGAGGGCCGTGTTTAGAAACACCGGGGAGCTGTTTTTT.

V is TRBV14 and J is TRBJ2-3; D gene ambiguous. CDR1 and CDR2 (germline): SGHDN, FVKESK. Trimming took 4 bases from V and 4 from J, leaving 18 bases between them. This CDR3 has 16 amino acids. DNA of the CDR3: TGTGCCAGCAGCCCGGCGACCAGTCTGGGGTCAGATACGCAGTATTTT. Residues: CASSPATSLGSDTQYF.

The chain links TRBV12-5 to TRBJ1-5, with TRBD1 matching over 10 bases. Germline values: CDR1 LGHNT, CDR2 FRNRAP. Unmatched junction bases numbered 2, after V lost 0 bases and J lost 0 bases. There are 17 residues in the CDR3. CDR3: CASGLVGQGHSNQPQHF. The CDR3 bases are TGTGCTAGTGGTTTGGTGGGACAGGGGCATAGCAATCAGCCCCAGCATTTT.

V gene TRBV18 combines with J gene TRBJ1-2; 9 nucleotides agree with TRBD1. This CDR3 contains 17 residues. The J segment lost 4 bases and the V segment lost 4 bases, leaving 13 bases of the junction unmatched. CDR1 is KGHSH, CDR2 LQKENI, per germline. The CDR3 protein is CASSRTYTGGPIYGYTF. CDR3 DNA: TGTGCCAGCTCACGAACTTATACAGGGGGCCCTATCTATGGCTACACCTTC.

The gene calls are TRBV10-3 and TRBJ1-4; no firm D call. This CDR3 region has 14 residues. V lost 5 bases, J lost 3 bases, and 10 bases lay in between. CDR1 and CDR2 (germline): ENHRY, SYGVKD. The CDR3 DNA reads as TGTGCCATCAGTACTGACGGATCTAATGAAAAACTGTTTTTT. It specifies CAISTDGSNEKLFF.

The V call is TRBV7-6, the J call TRBJ2-3; 9 bases map to TRBD1. Germline CDR1 and CDR2: SGHVS and FNYEAQ. The CDR3 sequence is 16 residues long. V lost 1 base to trimming and J lost 3 bases; unmatched junction nucleotides: 5. CDR3 sequence: CASSLGAGQGTDTQYF. Here the CDR3 DNA reads TGTGCCAGCAGCTTAGGGGCGGGACAGGGAACAGATACGCAGTATTTT.

The chain uses TRBV19 and TRBJ2-5; TRBD1 matches at 9 bases. Unmatched junction bases numbered 6, after V lost 3 bases and J lost 1 base. Germline V lookup: CDR1 LNHDA, CDR2 SQIVND (reference sequence). The CDR3 loop spans 16 amino acids. The CDR3 DNA reads TGTGCCAGTAGTATCACTCTGACAGGGGGCCAAGAGACCCAGTACTTC. It is translated as CASSITLTGGQETQYF.

The chain has TRBV6-5 and TRBJ1-3; the D is unclear. Germline V gene sequence: CDR1 MNHEY, CDR2 SVGAGI. The CDR3 has 16 residues. Trimming pared 0 bases from V and 0 bases from J, leaving 9 bases between. The CDR3 DNA reads TGTGCCAGCAGTTACTCGCTCACTCTCTCTGGAAACACCATATATTTT. This encodes CASSYSLTLSGNTIYF.

The rearrangement joins TRBV10-3 to TRBJ2-7; 11 nucleotides align to TRBD2. Trimming at V came to 4 bases and at J to 6 bases, leaving 8 bases not matched to a gene. This CDR3 is 15 amino acids long. Germline-derived CDR1 and CDR2 are ENHRY and SYGVKD. This chain's CDR3 is CAISANSGGAIEQYF. In DNA form, the CDR3 reads TGTGCCATCAGTGCTAATAGCGGGGGGGCCATCGAGCAGTACTTC.

This rearrangement joins TRBV5-6 to TRBJ1-1; TRBD1 matches at 9 bases. The CDR3 length is 16 residues. From germline, CDR1 is SGHDT and CDR2 YYEEEE. Trimming took 4 bases from V and 4 from J; bases not matched to a gene: 11. CDR3 sequence (DNA): TGTGCCAGCAGCGCGGGGACAGGGCAAGTGGGCACTGAAGCTTTCTTT. This translates into CASSAGTGQVGTEAFF.

CDR3 sequence reads: CASSLVHGNEKLFF. The CDR3 DNA reads as TGTGCCAGCAGCTTAGTCCACGGAAATGAAAAACTGTTTTTT. The gene calls are TRBV7-2 and TRBJ1-4; D remains ambiguous. Trimming left V 1 base short and J 5 bases short, with 8 bases between. The germline gives CDR1 SGHTA, CDR2 FQGNSA. The CDR3 extends over 14 amino acids.

The chain recombines TRBV5-1 with TRBJ2-5, with D possibly matching TRBD1 (6 bases). Trimming left V 0 bases short and J 5 bases short, with 14 bases between. CDR1 SGHRS and CDR2 YFSETQ come from the germline V gene. This CDR3 region has 15 residues. The CDR3 DNA sequence: TGCGCCAGCAGCTTGGATCACAGGGTTTGGGAGACCCAGTACTTC. It codes for CASSLDHRVWETQYF.

The chain combines TRBV29-1 with TRBJ1-1; no clear D. Trimming shortened V by 1 base and J by 3 bases, and 6 bases separated the two germline ends. The CDR3 has 12 residues. The germline gives CDR1 SQVTM, CDR2 ANQGSEA. CDR3 DNA sequence: TGCAGCGTTGAAGGGGGATACACTGAAGCTTTCTTT. Its protein product is CSVEGGYTEAFF.

This sequence joins TRBV4-1 and TRBJ2-3; no firm D call. Germline V lookup: CDR1 MGHRA, CDR2 YSYEKL. This CDR3 spans 15 amino acids. Trimming left V 0 bases short and J 3 bases short, with 10 bases between. The CDR3 loop is CASSQESGWTDTQYF. The CDR3 nucleotides read TGCGCCAGCAGCCAAGAAAGTGGGTGGACAGATACGCAGTATTTT.

The chain carries TRBV11-3 and TRBJ1-1; 8 nucleotides line up with TRBD1. The CDR3 length is 16 residues. V dropped 5 bases and J dropped 2; count of bases not matched to a gene: 10. CDR1 is SGHNT, CDR2 YENEEA, per germline. This CDR3 is CASSRGRDRRNTEAFF. CDR3 in DNA: TGTGCCAGCAGCCGTGGTAGGGACAGGAGAAACACTGAAGCTTTCTTT.

The genes are TRBV5-4 and TRBJ2-1, with a weak D call TRBD2 (6 bases). The CDR3 is made up of 15 amino acids. Germline V gene lookup returns CDR1 SGHNT and CDR2 YYREEE (reference sequence). Deletions cut 5 bases from V and 0 bases from J, with 12 bases between. CDR3 DNA: TGTGCCAGCAGATTAGCGGCGGGCTCCTACAATGAGCAGTTCTTC. This encodes CASRLAAGSYNEQFF.

To note about this clone: The same CDR3 arises from other DNA sequences in this sample as well. The J gene is TRBJ1-3, the V gene TRBV5-1, with D uncertain. There are 15 residues in the CDR3. V lost 2 bases and J 0 bases, leaving 9 bases between the germline ends. Germline lookup yields CDR1 SGHRS and CDR2 YFSETQ. CDR3 DNA sequence: TGCGCCAGCAGCTTCGGGCCCGACTCTGGAAACACCATATATTTT. Protein product: CASSFGPDSGNTIYF. The full variable domain, completed using reference TRBV5-1 and TRBJ1-3, is KAGVTQTPRYLIKTRGQQVTLSCSPISGHRSVSWYQQTPGQGLQFLFEYFSETQRNKGNFPGRFSGRQFSNSRSEMNVSTLELGDSALYLCASSFGPDSGNTIYFGEGSWLTVV.

The J gene is TRBJ1-3, the V gene TRBV10-3; D remains unclear. Germline V lookup: CDR1 ENHRY, CDR2 SYGVKD. V shed 10 bases and J shed 0 bases, with 10 bases lying between them. The CDR3 totals 13 residues. CDR3 residues: CATSGISGNTIYF. The CDR3 DNA follows: TGTGCCACTTCAGGAATCTCTGGAAACACCATATATTTT.

The rearrangement uses TRBV30 and TRBJ1-1; D not resolved. This CDR3 region has 13 residues. The V gene's germline CDR1 is GTSNPN and CDR2 SVGIG (reference sequence). V lost 6 bases and J 5 bases, leaving 16 bases between the germline ends. The CDR3 DNA sequence: TGTGCCTGCCGGGATGGAGGAGGAACTGAAGCTTTCTTT. Translating gives CACRDGGGTEAFF.

J is TRBJ2-1 and V is TRBV10-3; D not resolved. The CDR3 is 11 amino acids. The germline CDR1 and CDR2 sequences are ENHRY and SYGVKD. Trimming left V 5 bases short and J 7 bases short, with 6 bases between. The DNA for the CDR3 is TGTGCCATCAGTTATAGTAATGAGCAGTTCTTC. It translates to CAISYSNEQFF.